This entry concerns a single TCR beta chain. Random hexamers were used to reverse transcribe an amount of about 0.5 to 1 ug RNA. The TCR beta CDR3 was amplified by immunoSEQ multiplex PCR across 54 Vbeta, 13 Jbeta. TCRdb reprocessed the immunoSEQ multiplex PCR reads via MiXCR and lists one record per CDR3 protein. The sample shows about 200,000 distinct CDR3 sequences, 85% to 95% of them seen only once. The data stem from a study of CD8 T cells in Susac syndrome. TCR beta sequencing covered blood CD8+ and CD4+ T cells. TEMRA cells underwent FACS enrichment and CD8+ and CD4+ T cells underwent negative isolation. This CDR3 is 14 amino acids long. Germline CDR1 SGHRS, CDR2 YFSETQ. Trimming removed 3 bases from V and 1 base from J, with 11 bases in between.

The sample taken for sequencing was CD4+ T cells from PBMCs. This sequence was found in a human donor with multiple sclerosis. The chain joins TRBV5-1 to TRBJ2-7, with TRBD2 as a possible D gene (6 bases). The CDR3: CASSWTGDSYEQYF. The CDR3 coding sequence is TGCGCCAGCAGCTGGACGGGGGATTCCTACGAGCAGTACTTC.